Listed here is a single T cell receptor (beta chain). Its antigen is still unknown. The data belong to a study of T cell repertoires in cytomegalovirus infection. Findings and caveats of the study: Pooled public TCR beta family frequency picked out CMV carriers with the relevant HLA.

This CDR3 contains 17 residues. J gave up 2 bases and V 4 bases, and 10 bases lay outside the gene matches. Germline loops: CDR1 MNHEY, CDR2 SVGAGI. TCRdb reprocessed the reads via MiXCR and lists one record per CDR3 protein. The sample includes roughly 920,000 distinct CDR3 sequences, about a third of them seen just once. The material was cultured CD8+ T cells from PBMCs, obtained from culture after CMV antigen stimulation. The sequence was obtained from a human donor in good health (CMV status not recorded). Some clones in this sample may be carry-over from other donors' samples. The chain has TRBV6-5 and TRBJ2-1; TRBD2 aligns across 8 bases. This chain's CDR3 is CASSLREGTDPYNEQFF. The CDR3 DNA reads as TGTGCCAGCAGTTTACGGGAGGGAACCGACCCCTACAATGAGCAGTTCTTC.